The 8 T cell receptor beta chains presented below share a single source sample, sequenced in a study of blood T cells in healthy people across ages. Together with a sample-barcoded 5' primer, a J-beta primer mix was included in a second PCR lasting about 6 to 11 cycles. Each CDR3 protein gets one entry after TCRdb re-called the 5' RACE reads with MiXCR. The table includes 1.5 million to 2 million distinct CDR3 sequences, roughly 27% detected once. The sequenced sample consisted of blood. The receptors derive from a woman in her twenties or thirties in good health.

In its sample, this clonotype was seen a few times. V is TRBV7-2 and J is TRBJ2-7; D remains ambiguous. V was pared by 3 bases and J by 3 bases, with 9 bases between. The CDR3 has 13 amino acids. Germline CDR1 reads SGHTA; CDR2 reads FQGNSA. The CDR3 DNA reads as TGTGCCAGCAGCTTTGGAGAACTCTACGAGCAGTACTTC. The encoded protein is CASSFGELYEQYF.

The CDR3 DNA sequence: TGTGCCAGCAGTTTGGATAAGGGCCGATATAGCACAGATACGCAGTATTTT. It yields the protein CASSLDKGRYSTDTQYF. The V gene is TRBV12-3 or TRBV12-4, the J gene TRBJ2-3; D is undetermined. There are 17 residues in the CDR3. Trimming took 3 bases from V and 0 from J, leaving 16 bases between them.

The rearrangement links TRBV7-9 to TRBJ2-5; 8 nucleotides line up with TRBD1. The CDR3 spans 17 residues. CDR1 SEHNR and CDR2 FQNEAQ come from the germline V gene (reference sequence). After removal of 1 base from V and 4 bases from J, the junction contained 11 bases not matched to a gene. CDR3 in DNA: TGTGCCAGCAGCTTAGGGCCCGGCAGGGGGCAGGGAGAGACCCAGTACTTC. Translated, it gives CASSLGPGRGQGETQYF.

The CDR3 DNA follows: TGCAGTGCTAGAGATCGGGGGTATTATTATGGCTACACCTTC. It codes for CSARDRGYYYGYTF. The chain couples TRBV20-1 to TRBJ1-2, with a possible D match to TRBD1 (5 bases). Germline CDR1 is DFQATT and CDR2 is SNEGSKA (reference sequence). The CDR3 length is 14 residues. V was pared by 0 bases and J by 5 bases, with 13 bases between.

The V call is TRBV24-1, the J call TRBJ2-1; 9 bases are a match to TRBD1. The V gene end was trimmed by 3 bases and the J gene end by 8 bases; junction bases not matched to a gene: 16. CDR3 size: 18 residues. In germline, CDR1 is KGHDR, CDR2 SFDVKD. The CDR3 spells CATSDPRDRVLGPHEQFF. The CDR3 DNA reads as TGTGCCACCAGTGATCCCCGGGACAGGGTTCTTGGCCCCCATGAGCAGTTCTTC.

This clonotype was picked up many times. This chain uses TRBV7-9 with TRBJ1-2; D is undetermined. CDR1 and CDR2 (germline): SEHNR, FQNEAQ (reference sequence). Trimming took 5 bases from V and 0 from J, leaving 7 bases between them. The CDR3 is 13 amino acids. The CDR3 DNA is TGTGCCAGCAGCCGAGCGGCTAACTATGGCTACACCTTC. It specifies CASSRAANYGYTF.

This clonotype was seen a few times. CDR3 DNA: TGCGCCAGCAGCTTGGCCGACCGGGGGCGAATGAACACTGAAGCTTTCTTT. The encoded protein is CASSLADRGRMNTEAFF. The chain links TRBV5-1 to TRBJ1-1; tentative D call: TRBD1 (6 bases). Germline V CDR1 and CDR2: SGHRS, YFSETQ. Trimming left V 0 bases short and J 0 bases short, with 15 bases between. The CDR3 runs 17 residues.

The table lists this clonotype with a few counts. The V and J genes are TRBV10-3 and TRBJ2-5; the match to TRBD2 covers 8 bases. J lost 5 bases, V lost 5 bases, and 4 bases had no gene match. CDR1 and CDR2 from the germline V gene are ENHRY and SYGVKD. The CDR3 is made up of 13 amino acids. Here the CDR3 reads CAISSGGVETQYF. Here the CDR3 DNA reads TGTGCCATCAGTTCGGGGGGGGTGGAGACCCAGTACTTC.